These 30 T cell receptor beta chains were sequenced from one sample in a study of CD8 T cells in ankylosing spondylitis. General observations from the study: A TCR beta motif made of fewer than ten highly homologous variants seemed typical of ankylosing spondylitis blood.

Their antigens are not known. A single record per CDR3 protein comes from TCRdb applying MiXCR to the 5' RACE reads. This table holds some 85,000 distinct CDR3 sequences, about 8.1% found once. What was sequenced was blood, either unsorted or a sorted T cell fraction (not recorded which). The source of these receptors is a male donor with ankylosing spondylitis.

In this sample, this clonotype turned up a few times. This chain connects TRBV12-3 or TRBV12-4 to TRBJ1-1; D not resolved. The CDR3 loop spans 13 amino acids. The ends were cut back, 5 bases at V and 3 bases at J, with 10 bases in the middle. This CDR3 reads CASSRGPYTEAFF. CDR3 nucleotides: TGTGCCAGCAGTAGAGGGCCCTACACTGAAGCTTTCTTT.

This clonotype was detected only a few times. The chain links TRBV3-1 to TRBJ2-3; 7 bases are a match to TRBD2. The CDR3 is made up of 15 amino acids. Germline CDR1 and CDR2: LGHDT and YNNKEL (reference sequence). V shed 4 bases, J shed 0 bases, and the junction held 4 bases outside the gene matches. CDR3 in DNA: TGTGCCAGCAGCCTTCGACTAGCTAGCACAGATACGCAGTATTTT. It is translated as CASSLRLASTDTQYF.

This clonotype was counted a few times. The rearrangement uses TRBV4-2 and TRBJ1-3; D might be TRBD1 (5 bases). V was cut by 1 base and J by 0 bases, with 10 bases left in between. Germline assignment: CDR1 LGHNA and CDR2 YNFKEQ. The length of the CDR3 is 16 residues. CDR3 DNA sequence: TGTGCCAGCAGCCAAGGGGACGGTAGCTCTGGAAACACCATATATTTT. It encodes CASSQGDGSSGNTIYF.

This clonotype has only a few counts. The chain links TRBV5-1 to TRBJ1-2, with TRBD1 matching over 8 bases. The V segment lost 4 bases and the J segment 4 bases; nucleotides outside the gene matches: 6. The CDR3 extends over 14 amino acids. Germline V lookup: CDR1 SGHRS, CDR2 YFSETQ. This CDR3 is CASSEGQAVYGYTF. Written as DNA, the CDR3 is TGCGCCAGCAGCGAGGGACAGGCAGTCTATGGCTACACCTTC.

The chain couples TRBV6-1 to TRBJ2-1, with TRBD2 matching over 10 bases. Germline V lookup: CDR1 MNHNS, CDR2 SASEGT. V shed 7 bases, J shed 2 bases, and the junction held 2 bases outside the gene matches. The CDR3 is 14 amino acids. In DNA, the CDR3 is TGTGCCAGCAAAGCGGGAGGGCCCTACAATGAGCAGTTCTTC. This codes for CASKAGGPYNEQFF.

In its sample, this clonotype was seen many times. The chain has TRBV29-1 and TRBJ2-1; no firm D call. The length of the CDR3 is 15 residues. V shed 1 base and J shed 7 bases, with 17 bases lying between them. Germline V gives CDR1 SQVTM, CDR2 ANQGSEA. CDR3 sequence: CSVEGAGPAYNEQFF. CDR3 bases: TGCAGCGTTGAAGGGGCAGGCCCCGCGTATAATGAGCAGTTCTTC.

There are a few counts of this clonotype. The chain carries TRBV6-1 and TRBJ2-3; TRBD2 aligns across 8 bases. Trimming cost V 6 bases and J 1 base; bases outside gene matches: 6. CDR1 is MNHNS and CDR2 is SASEGT in the germline V gene. The CDR3 covers 15 residues. The CDR3 reads CASRPSLAGTDTQYF. CDR3 nucleotide sequence: TGTGCCAGCAGACCCTCACTAGCGGGCACAGATACGCAGTATTTT.

In this sample, this clonotype turned up many times. J is TRBJ2-7 and V is TRBV4-2, with a tentative D call TRBD1 (5 bases). The CDR3 totals 13 residues. V lost 0 bases and J 5 bases, leaving 8 bases between the germline ends. Germline V CDR1 and CDR2: LGHNA, YNFKEQ. CDR3 protein: CASSQDRVNEQYV. Written as DNA, the CDR3 is TGTGCCAGCAGCCAAGACAGGGTTAACGAGCAGTACGTC.

The sample holds a few counts of this clonotype. The rearrangement joins TRBV10-1 to TRBJ2-1, with 12 bases lining up with TRBD2. With 3 bases clipped from V and 9 bases from J, the junction kept 6 bases outside the gene matches. The CDR3 runs to 15 residues. Germline V gene data show CDR1 as WNHNN and CDR2 as SYGVQD (reference sequence). The CDR3 DNA reads TGCGCCAGCAGTGATGGTCTAGCGGGAGGGACTGAGCAGTTCTTC. It codes for CASSDGLAGGTEQFF.

The V gene is TRBV10-3, the J gene TRBJ2-7; D is unresolved. Trimming stripped 8 bases from V and 2 bases from J, with 4 bases between. This CDR3 region has 10 residues. CDR1 and CDR2 (germline): ENHRY, SYGVKD. CDR3 sequence (DNA): TGTGCCATCGGTACCTACGAGCAGTACTTC. Protein sequence: CAIGTYEQYF.

This clonotype came up many times. V is TRBV7-9 and J is TRBJ1-6, with TRBD1 as a possible D gene (5 bases). The CDR3 spans 14 residues. Germline V gene lookup returns CDR1 SEHNR and CDR2 FQNEAQ (reference sequence). V shed 3 bases and J shed 7 bases, with 10 bases lying between them. CDR3 sequence reads: CASSFGGGNSPLHF. The CDR3 nucleotides read TGTGCCAGCAGCTTTGGGGGTGGGAATTCACCCCTCCACTTT.

There are a few counts of this clonotype. This chain uses TRBV25-1 with TRBJ2-5; a possible D gene is TRBD1 (5 bases). The CDR3 sequence is 15 residues long. Germline V gives CDR1 MGHDK, CDR2 SYGVNS. Trimming left V 3 bases short and J 5 bases short, with 16 bases between. Here the CDR3 DNA reads TGTGCCAGCAGTGAGTGGGCGGCCAAGGGGGAGACCCAGTACTTC. Encoded protein: CASSEWAAKGETQYF.

V and J are TRBV19 and TRBJ1-1; D remains unclear. The V gene lost 7 bases and the J gene lost 6 bases, with 18 bases spanning the gap. The germline gives CDR1 LNHDA, CDR2 SQIVND (reference sequence). This CDR3 contains 14 residues. CDR3 in amino acids: CASTPSPPGSEAFF. CDR3 nucleotides: TGTGCCAGTACCCCCTCGCCCCCGGGATCTGAAGCTTTCTTT.

This clonotype occurred many times. The chain recombines TRBV20-1 with TRBJ2-7, with D maybe TRBD1 (6 bases). Trimming shortened V by 0 bases and J by 1 base, and 16 bases separated the two germline ends. This CDR3 comprises 16 residues. Germline V lookup: CDR1 DFQATT, CDR2 SNEGSKA (reference sequence). The CDR3 protein is CSARDGVRDRSYEQYF. In nucleotides, the CDR3 is TGCAGTGCTAGAGATGGGGTCCGAGACAGGTCCTACGAGCAGTACTTC.

Worth noting for this clonotype: With a much larger clone just one base away, this may be a read error. This chain links TRBV6-1 with TRBJ1-4, with D unresolved. V was clipped by 3 bases and J by 1 base, with 6 bases between them. The CDR3 is made up of 14 amino acids. The germline gives CDR1 MNHNS, CDR2 SASEGT. CDR3 nucleotide sequence: TGTGCCAGCAGTGAGATTCAAACTAATGAAAAACTGTTTTTT. This translates into CASSEIQTNEKLFF.

Here the CDR3 reads CASTIGDSGNTIYF. DNA of the CDR3: TGTGCCAGCACCATCGGCGACTCTGGAAACACCATATATTTT. The chain has TRBV5-6 and TRBJ1-3; the D is unclear. Trimming removed 6 bases at V and 0 bases at J, with 10 bases between. The V gene's germline CDR1 is SGHDT and CDR2 YYEEEE. The CDR3 has 14 amino acids.

This clonotype was seen a handful of times. V and J are TRBV5-5 and TRBJ1-1, with D possibly TRBD1 on 6 matching bases. The CDR3 spans 13 residues. V lost 4 bases and J lost 1, with 8 bases in between. From germline, CDR1 is SGHKS and CDR2 YYEKEE (reference sequence). The CDR3 spells CASSPTGNTEAFF. CDR3 bases: TGTGCCAGCAGCCCGACAGGGAACACTGAAGCTTTCTTT. The entire variable domain, with the rest obtained from reference TRBV5-5 and TRBJ1-1, is as follows: DAGVTQSPTHLIKTRGQQVTLRCSPISGHKSVSWYQQVLGQGPQFIFQYYEKEERGRGNFPDRFSARQFPNYSSELNVNALLLGDSALYLCASSPTGNTEAFFGQGTRLTVV.

In this sample, this clonotype turned up a few times. The chain uses TRBV11-2 and TRBJ1-1; TRBD1 is a possible D gene (5 bases). CDR3 length equals 14 residues. V was shortened by 5 bases and J by 12 bases, with 22 bases between the two germline ends. Germline V CDR1 and CDR2: SGHAT, FQNNGV. CDR3 loop: CASSPYPQDYESFF. The CDR3 DNA sequence: TGTGCCAGCAGCCCGTACCCACAGGACTACGAATCTTTCTTT.

The sample holds a few counts of this clonotype. This sequence joins TRBV11-2 and TRBJ2-3; no reliable D call. Trimming removed 2 bases at V and 2 bases at J, with 17 bases between. The CDR3 extends over 17 amino acids. Germline CDR1 is SGHAT and CDR2 is FQNNGV. CDR3 bases: TGTGCCAGCAGCTTAAGAGGAAGAGCTATTCCCACAGATACGCAGTATTTT. It translates to CASSLRGRAIPTDTQYF.

This clonotype was picked up many times. The chain employs TRBV3-1 and TRBJ2-1; 8 bases are a match to TRBD2. The junction had 5 bases not matched to a gene; V was cut back by 5 bases and J by 5 bases. CDR3 length: 14 amino acids. CDR1 and CDR2 from the germline V gene are LGHDT and YNNKEL (reference sequence). CDR3 region: CASSTGTRNNEQFF. Written as DNA, the CDR3 is TGTGCCAGCAGCACAGGGACTAGGAACAATGAGCAGTTCTTC.

This chain joins TRBV27 and TRBJ2-3; a weak D match, TRBD2 (6 bases). From germline, CDR1 is MNHEY and CDR2 SMNVEV (reference sequence). The CDR3 extends over 14 amino acids. V lost 2 bases, J lost 1 base, and 7 bases lay in between. The CDR3 DNA is TGTGCCAGCAGTTTAGAGCGGGGCACAGATACGCAGTATTTT. Translated: CASSLERGTDTQYF.

The chain carries TRBV3-1 and TRBJ2-2; TRBD2 might be the D (5 bases). Germline V CDR1 and CDR2: LGHDT, YNNKEL (reference sequence). This CDR3 spans 16 amino acids. The V end lost 3 bases, the J end lost 0 bases, and 11 bases lay between the germline ends. The CDR3 region has the DNA TGTGCCAGCAGCCACTTTGGGGAGCCGAACACCGGGGAGCTGTTTTTT. Translating gives CASSHFGEPNTGELFF.

The sample holds a few counts of this clonotype. The chain has TRBV5-1 and TRBJ2-7, with 7 bases matching TRBD1. V lost 3 bases, J lost 4 bases, and 10 bases stayed unmatched. This CDR3 has 15 amino acids. Germline CDR1 and CDR2: SGHRS and YFSETQ. CDR3 loop: CASSWGQLDAYEQYF. CDR3 DNA: TGCGCCAGCAGCTGGGGACAGCTTGATGCTTACGAGCAGTACTTC.

This clonotype was counted a few times. V gene TRBV27 combines with J gene TRBJ1-1, with D tentatively TRBD1 (5 bases). V was pared by 3 bases and J by 0 bases, with 8 bases between. Germline CDR1 reads MNHEY; CDR2 reads SMNVEV (reference sequence). The CDR3 has 14 amino acids. DNA of the CDR3: TGTGCCAGCAGTTTCGGGACGGTGAACACTGAAGCTTTCTTT. Translated: CASSFGTVNTEAFF.

This clonotype has ten or more counts. The chain employs TRBV7-9 and TRBJ1-5; D is undetermined. Looked up from germline, CDR1 is SEHNR and CDR2 is FQNEAQ (reference sequence). Trimming took 3 bases from V and 6 from J, leaving 9 bases between them. This CDR3 has 13 amino acids. The DNA for the CDR3 is TGTGCCAGCAGCTTGGAAAGGGCTCAGCCCCAGCATTTT. Protein: CASSLERAQPQHF. Supplemented by reference TRBV7-9 and TRBJ1-5, the full variable domain reads DTGVSQNPRHKITKRGQNVTFRCDPISEHNRLYWYRQTLGQGPEFLTYFQNEAQLEKSRLLSDRFSAERPKGSFSTLEIQRTEQGDSAMYLCASSLERAQPQHFGDGTRLSIL.

This clonotype was seen many times. The chain has TRBV12-3 or TRBV12-4 and TRBJ2-1; 7 positions match TRBD2. CDR3 length equals 15 residues. The V segment lost 3 bases and the J segment 0 bases; nucleotides outside the gene matches: 2. CDR3 in amino acids: CASSFASGSYNEQFF. CDR3 coding DNA: TGTGCCAGCAGTTTCGCTAGCGGCTCCTACAATGAGCAGTTCTTC.

The CDR3 region is CASSPGRLWNEQFF. DNA of the CDR3: TGCGCCAGCAGCCCCGGCAGGTTGTGGAATGAGCAGTTCTTC. The chain joins TRBV5-1 to TRBJ2-1; no firm D call. Germline CDR1 is SGHRS and CDR2 is YFSETQ. This CDR3 region has 14 residues. The V end was cut by 4 bases, the J end by 7 bases, with 15 bases between.

This chain links TRBV4-2 with TRBJ1-1; D gene uncertain. V shed 2 bases and J shed 1 base, with 14 bases lying between them. CDR1 is LGHNA, CDR2 YNFKEQ, per germline. This CDR3 has 16 amino acids. The CDR3 loop reads CASSQKYAGTNTEAFF. The CDR3 bases are TGTGCCAGCAGCCAAAAGTACGCGGGAACGAACACTGAAGCTTTCTTT.

This clonotype was observed at least ten times. V usage is TRBV27 and J usage is TRBJ2-1, with 8 bases identical to TRBD2. Germline V CDR1 and CDR2: MNHEY, SMNVEV (reference sequence). This CDR3 region has 16 residues. V lost 5 bases, J lost 9 bases, and 15 bases stayed unmatched. The CDR3 sequence: CASSPQRENPMGEQFF. The DNA for the CDR3 is TGTGCCAGCAGTCCACAGCGGGAGAACCCCATGGGTGAGCAGTTCTTC.

V gene TRBV5-5 combines with J gene TRBJ1-5; D call uncertain. CDR3 length equals 13 residues. V was clipped by 4 bases and J by 5 bases, with 10 bases between them. CDR1 is SGHKS and CDR2 is YYEKEE in the germline V gene (reference sequence). CDR3 nucleotides: TGTGCCAGCAGCCCGGTAGATTATCAGCCCCAGCATTTT. Translating gives CASSPVDYQPQHF.